The next 13 T cell receptor beta chains were all read from a single sample in a study of long-term antiretroviral therapy in people with HIV. Version v3.0 of the immunoSEQ assay ran at survey level. Repertoires were generated with immunoSEQ multiplex PCR, while TCRdb's copy carries only in-frame clones and drops some. The table includes some 29,000 clones, roughly 93% detected once. The specimen comprised unsorted PBMCs, sampled 6.2 years after starting antiretroviral therapy. These receptors were collected from a man aged 35 to 55 with HIV.

In its sample, this clone was seen a few times. V usage is TRBV6-1 and J usage is TRBJ2-2, with D possibly matching TRBD1 (6 bases). Germline CDR1 and CDR2: MNHNS and SASEGT. This CDR3 region has 15 residues. Trimming removed 7 bases at V and 4 bases at J, with 16 bases between. CDR3 nucleotides: TGTGCCAGCACCATCCGACAGGATCTCACCGGGGAGCTGTTTTTT. Translation: CASTIRQDLTGELFF.

This clone was detected only a few times. This rearrangement joins TRBV7-2 to TRBJ2-3; no clear D. The CDR3 is 12 amino acids. CDR1 is SGHTA, CDR2 FQGNSA, per germline. The ends were cut back, 5 bases at V and 2 bases at J, with 5 bases in the middle. CDR3 sequence reads: CASSAVTDTQYF. CDR3 bases: TGTGCCAGCAGCGCAGTCACAGATACGCAGTATTTT.

V usage is TRBV19 and J usage is TRBJ2-7, with TRBD1 identical over 10 bases. The CDR3 is made up of 16 amino acids. Germline V gene sequence: CDR1 LNHDA, CDR2 SQIVND (reference sequence). The trim removed 6 bases at V and 4 bases at J, leaving 12 bases unmatched. The CDR3 reads CASRITGTGVPYEQYF. DNA of the CDR3: TGTGCCAGTAGGATTACCGGGACAGGGGTACCTTACGAGCAGTACTTC. Full variable domain (remainder filled in from reference TRBV19 and TRBJ2-7): DGGITQSPKYLFRKEGQNVTLSCEQNLNHDAMYWYRQDPGQGLRLIYYSQIVNDFQKGDIAEGYSVSREKKESFPLTVTSAQKNPTAFYLCASRITGTGVPYEQYFGPGTRLTVT.

This chain uses TRBV14 with TRBJ2-7, with no clear D. Trimming stripped 4 bases from V and 3 bases from J, with 7 bases between. There are 12 residues in the CDR3. Per germline, CDR1 SGHDN and CDR2 FVKESK. CDR3 sequence reads: CASSPSNYEQYF. CDR3 in DNA: TGTGCCAGCAGCCCCTCGAACTACGAGCAGTACTTC. The whole variable domain, remainder taken from reference TRBV14 and TRBJ2-7, is EAGVTQFPSHSVIEKGQTVTLRCDPISGHDNLYWYRRVMGKEIKFLLHFVKESKQDESGMPNNRFLAERTGGTYSTLKVQPAELEDSGVYFCASSPSNYEQYFGPGTRLTVT.

This chain joins TRBV11-2 and TRBJ1-1, with 8 nucleotides matching TRBD1. CDR1 and CDR2 from the germline V gene are SGHAT and FQNNGV. The CDR3 totals 15 residues. The ends lost 5 bases at V and 4 bases at J; junction bases unmatched: 9. The CDR3 loop reads CASSPQQGVGTEAFF. CDR3 nucleotides: TGTGCCAGCAGCCCCCAACAGGGGGTTGGCACTGAAGCTTTCTTT.

V usage is TRBV19 and J usage is TRBJ2-1, with 9 bases fitting TRBD2. Unmatched junction bases numbered 3, after V lost 3 bases and J lost 0 bases. The CDR3 is 16 residues long. Germline V gene sequence: CDR1 LNHDA, CDR2 SQIVND (reference sequence). The CDR3 here is CASSIGLASSYNEQFF. The DNA for the CDR3 is TGTGCCAGTAGTATTGGACTAGCGAGCTCCTACAATGAGCAGTTCTTC.

The chain carries TRBV11-2 and TRBJ2-7, with 9 bases identical to TRBD1. The CDR3 consists of 16 residues. V lost 1 base, J lost 5 bases, and 9 bases stayed unmatched. The germline gives CDR1 SGHAT, CDR2 FQNNGV. The CDR3 nucleotides are TGTGCCAGCAGCTTAGTTGGGGGACAGGGTAGACACGAGCAGTACTTC. Its translation: CASSLVGGQGRHEQYF.

The CDR3 DNA follows: TGCGCCAGCAGCTTGGAATACGAGCAGTTCTTC. Translated, it gives CASSLEYEQFF. This rearrangement joins TRBV5-1 to TRBJ2-1; no clear D. Germline values: CDR1 SGHRS, CDR2 YFSETQ. V was trimmed by 0 bases and J by 10 bases, leaving 5 bases between them. The CDR3 runs to 11 residues.

V gene TRBV11-3 combines with J gene TRBJ2-3, with no clear D. The V end lost 5 bases, the J end lost 3 bases, and 3 bases lay between the germline ends. Germline values: CDR1 SGHNT, CDR2 YENEEA. The CDR3 totals 11 residues. The CDR3 DNA reads as TGTGCCAGCAGCCGGACAGATACGCAGTATTTT. Encoded protein: CASSRTDTQYF.

This clone appeared once. V usage is TRBV11-3 and J usage is TRBJ2-2; 13 positions agree with TRBD2. After removal of 2 bases from V and 2 bases from J, the junction contained 5 bases not matched to a gene. Looked up from germline, CDR1 is SGHNT and CDR2 is YENEEA. The length of the CDR3 is 18 residues. The CDR3, as DNA: TGTGCCAGCAGCTTAAGGACTAGCGGGGGCCGAAACACCGGGGAGCTGTTTTTT. It translates to CASSLRTSGGRNTGELFF. The full variable domain, with the rest looked up from reference TRBV11-3 and TRBJ2-2, is EAGVVQSPRYKIIEKKQPVAFWCNPISGHNTLYWYLQNLGQGPELLIRYENEEAVDDSQLPKDRFSAERLKGVDSTLKIQPAELGDSAVYLCASSLRTSGGRNTGELFFGEGSRLTVL.

The V gene is TRBV7-9, the J gene TRBJ1-2, with D possibly being TRBD1 (6 bases). V dropped 5 bases and J dropped 0 bases, with 10 bases sitting between them. CDR1 and CDR2 (germline): SEHNR, FQNEAQ (reference sequence). This CDR3 comprises 14 residues. The CDR3 region has the DNA TGTGCCAGCAGCCAAACAGGGACTAACTATGGCTACACCTTC. Translating it yields CASSQTGTNYGYTF.

The V gene is TRBV11-2, the J gene TRBJ2-1; 7 nucleotides align to TRBD1. With V trimmed by 4 bases and J by 0 bases, 3 bases remained unmatched. This CDR3 comprises 15 residues. Germline loops: CDR1 SGHAT, CDR2 FQNNGV. The CDR3 sequence is CASSSGQTSYNEQFF. The CDR3 nucleotides are TGTGCCAGCAGCTCGGGACAGACCTCCTACAATGAGCAGTTCTTC.

J is TRBJ2-7 and V is TRBV5-4; 12 bases map to TRBD2. V trimming: 4 bases; J trimming: 7 bases; junction bases outside the gene matches: 15. Germline CDR1 reads SGHNT; CDR2 reads YYREEE (reference sequence). This CDR3 is built from 17 residues. CDR3 sequence (DNA): TGTGCCAGCAGCCCCCAATCTCGACTAGCGGGAGAAGGTGAGCAGTACTTC. Residues: CASSPQSRLAGEGEQYF.